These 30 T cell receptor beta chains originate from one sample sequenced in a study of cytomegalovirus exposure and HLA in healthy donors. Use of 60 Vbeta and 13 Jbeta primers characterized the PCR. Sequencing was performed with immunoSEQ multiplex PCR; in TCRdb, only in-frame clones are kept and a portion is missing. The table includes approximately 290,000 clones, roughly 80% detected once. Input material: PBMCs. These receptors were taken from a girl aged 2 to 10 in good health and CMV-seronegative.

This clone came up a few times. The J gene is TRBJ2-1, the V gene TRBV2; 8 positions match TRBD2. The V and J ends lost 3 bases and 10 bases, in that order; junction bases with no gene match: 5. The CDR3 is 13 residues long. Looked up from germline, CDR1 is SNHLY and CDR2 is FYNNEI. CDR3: CASSEGLGGEQFF. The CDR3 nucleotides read TGTGCCAGCAGTGAGGGACTAGGAGGAGAGCAGTTCTTC.

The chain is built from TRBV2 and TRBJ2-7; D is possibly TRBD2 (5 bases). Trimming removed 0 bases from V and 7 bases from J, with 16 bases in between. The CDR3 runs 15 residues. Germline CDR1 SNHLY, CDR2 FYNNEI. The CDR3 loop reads CASSEAPLTSGEQYF. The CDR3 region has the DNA TGTGCCAGCAGTGAAGCGCCCCTAACTTCGGGAGAGCAGTACTTC.

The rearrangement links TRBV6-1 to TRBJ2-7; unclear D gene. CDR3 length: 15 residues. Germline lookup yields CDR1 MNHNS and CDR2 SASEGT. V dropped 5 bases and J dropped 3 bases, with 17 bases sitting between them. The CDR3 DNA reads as TGTGCCAGCAGTAAGTACCTAACGGTCGGCTACGAGCAGTACTTC. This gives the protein CASSKYLTVGYEQYF.

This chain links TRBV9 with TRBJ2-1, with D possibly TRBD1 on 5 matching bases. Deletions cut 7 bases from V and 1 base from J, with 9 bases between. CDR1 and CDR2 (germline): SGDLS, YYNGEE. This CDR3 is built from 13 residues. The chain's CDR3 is CASGAGSYNEQFF. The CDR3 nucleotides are TGTGCCAGCGGGGCCGGGTCCTACAATGAGCAGTTCTTC.

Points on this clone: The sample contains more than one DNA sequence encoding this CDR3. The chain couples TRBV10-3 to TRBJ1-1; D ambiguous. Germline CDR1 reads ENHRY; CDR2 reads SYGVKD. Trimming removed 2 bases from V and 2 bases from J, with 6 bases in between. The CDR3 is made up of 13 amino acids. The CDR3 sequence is CAISEGRNTEAFF. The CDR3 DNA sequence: TGTGCCATCAGTGAGGGGAGAAACACTGAAGCTTTCTTT.

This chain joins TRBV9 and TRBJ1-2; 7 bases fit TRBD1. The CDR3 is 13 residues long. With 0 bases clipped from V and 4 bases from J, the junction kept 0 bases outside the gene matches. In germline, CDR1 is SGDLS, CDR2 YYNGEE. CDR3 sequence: CASSVEGAYGYTF. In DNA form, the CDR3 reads TGTGCCAGCAGCGTAGAGGGGGCCTATGGCTACACCTTC.

For the CDR3, the DNA is TGTGCCAGCGACACCGGGACAGGGGTCTACGAGCAGTACTTC. Translated, it gives CASDTGTGVYEQYF. The chain is built from TRBV6-1 and TRBJ2-7; 10 bases match TRBD1. This CDR3 spans 14 amino acids. The germline V gene encodes CDR1 MNHNS and CDR2 SASEGT. V shed 8 bases and J 3 bases; nucleotides not matched to a gene: 7.

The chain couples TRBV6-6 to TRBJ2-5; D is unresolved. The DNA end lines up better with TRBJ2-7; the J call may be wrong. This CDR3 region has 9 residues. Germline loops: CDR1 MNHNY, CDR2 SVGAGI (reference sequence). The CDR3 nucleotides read TGTGCCAGCGGTAACGAGCAGTACTTC. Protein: CASGNEQYF.

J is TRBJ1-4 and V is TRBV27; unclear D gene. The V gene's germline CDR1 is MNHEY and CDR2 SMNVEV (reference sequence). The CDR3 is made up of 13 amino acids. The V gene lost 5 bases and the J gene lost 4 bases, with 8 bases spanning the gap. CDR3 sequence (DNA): TGTGCCAGCAGTACAGAGATTAATGAAAAACTGTTTTTT. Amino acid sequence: CASSTEINEKLFF.

DNA of the CDR3: TGCGCCAGCAGCTTGGACAACCGGAGGTCGGGTGGCTACACCTTC. It yields the protein CASSLDNRRSGGYTF. The chain recombines TRBV5-1 with TRBJ1-2; D remains ambiguous. Germline V CDR1 and CDR2: SGHRS, YFSETQ. The CDR3 totals 15 residues. V was trimmed by 0 bases and J by 7 bases, leaving 16 bases between them.

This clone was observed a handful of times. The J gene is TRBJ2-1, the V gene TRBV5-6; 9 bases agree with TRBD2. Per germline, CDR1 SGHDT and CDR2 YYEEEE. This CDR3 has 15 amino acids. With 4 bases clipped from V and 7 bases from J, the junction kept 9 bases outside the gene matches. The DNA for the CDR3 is TGTGCCAGCAGCGTCGCTCGCGGGAGGGGAAATGAGCAGTTCTTC. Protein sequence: CASSVARGRGNEQFF.

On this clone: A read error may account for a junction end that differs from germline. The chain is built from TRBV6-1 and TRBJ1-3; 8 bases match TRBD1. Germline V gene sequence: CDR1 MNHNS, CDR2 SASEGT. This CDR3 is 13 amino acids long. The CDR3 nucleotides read TGTGCCAGCAGTGAAGATCCGGGACAGGAACACGATTTT. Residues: CASSEDPGQEHDF.

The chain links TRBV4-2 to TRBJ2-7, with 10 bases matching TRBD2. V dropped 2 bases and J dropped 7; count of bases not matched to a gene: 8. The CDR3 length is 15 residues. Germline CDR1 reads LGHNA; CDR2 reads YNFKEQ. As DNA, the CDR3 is TGTGCCAGCAGCCAACAGCGGGGGGGCGGGGGGGAGCAGTACTTC. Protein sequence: CASSQQRGGGGEQYF.

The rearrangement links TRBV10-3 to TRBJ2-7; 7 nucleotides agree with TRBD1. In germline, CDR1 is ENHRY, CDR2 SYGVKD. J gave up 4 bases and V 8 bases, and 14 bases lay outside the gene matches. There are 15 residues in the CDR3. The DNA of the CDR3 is TGTGCCATCGTAAACCCCGGGCAGGGGGATTACGAGCAGTACTTC. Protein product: CAIVNPGQGDYEQYF.

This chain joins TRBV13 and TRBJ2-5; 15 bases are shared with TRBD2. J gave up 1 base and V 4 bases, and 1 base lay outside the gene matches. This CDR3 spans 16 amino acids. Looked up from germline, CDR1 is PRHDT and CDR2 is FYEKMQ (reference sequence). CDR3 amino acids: CASSWGLAGGQETQYF. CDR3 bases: TGTGCCAGCAGCTGGGGACTAGCGGGGGGCCAAGAGACCCAGTACTTC.

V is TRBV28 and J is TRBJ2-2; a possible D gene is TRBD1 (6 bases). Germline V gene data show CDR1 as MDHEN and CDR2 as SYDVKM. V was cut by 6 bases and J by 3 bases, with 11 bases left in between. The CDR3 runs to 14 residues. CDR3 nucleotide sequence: TGTGCCAGCAGCCTGGGGGCGGACACCGGGGAGCTGTTTTTT. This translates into CASSLGADTGELFF.

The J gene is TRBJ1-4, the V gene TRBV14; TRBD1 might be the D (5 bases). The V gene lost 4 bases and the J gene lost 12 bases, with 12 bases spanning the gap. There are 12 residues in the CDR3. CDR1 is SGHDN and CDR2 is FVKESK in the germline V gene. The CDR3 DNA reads TGTGCCAGCAGCCGGGCGGGGGGAGAACTGTTTTTT. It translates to CASSRAGGELFF.

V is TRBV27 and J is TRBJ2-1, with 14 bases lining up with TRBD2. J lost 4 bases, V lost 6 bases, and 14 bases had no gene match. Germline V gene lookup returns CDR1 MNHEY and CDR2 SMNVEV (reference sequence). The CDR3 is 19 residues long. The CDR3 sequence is CASRHPGLAGVRGYNEQFF. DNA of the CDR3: TGTGCCAGCAGACACCCGGGACTAGCGGGGGTCCGGGGTTACAATGAGCAGTTCTTC.

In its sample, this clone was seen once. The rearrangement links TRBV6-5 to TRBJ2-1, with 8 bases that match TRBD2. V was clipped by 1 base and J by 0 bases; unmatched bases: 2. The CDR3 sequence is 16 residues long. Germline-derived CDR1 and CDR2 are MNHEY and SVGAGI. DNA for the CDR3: TGTGCCAGCAGTTACTTAGCGGGGAGCTCCTACAATGAGCAGTTCTTC. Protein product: CASSYLAGSSYNEQFF.

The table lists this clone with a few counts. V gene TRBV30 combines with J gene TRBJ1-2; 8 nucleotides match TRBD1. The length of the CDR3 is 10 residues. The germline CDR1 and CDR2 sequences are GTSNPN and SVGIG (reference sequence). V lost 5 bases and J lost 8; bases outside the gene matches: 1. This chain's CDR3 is CAWDRGGYTF. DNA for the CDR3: TGTGCCTGGGACAGGGGAGGCTACACCTTC.

The CDR3 DNA follows: TGTGCCAGTAGTATAGAGGGCCCGGGACTTGATGGCTACACCTTC. Its translation: CASSIEGPGLDGYTF. The J gene is TRBJ1-2, the V gene TRBV19; possibly TRBD1 for D (5 bases). The CDR3 contains 15 residues. From germline, CDR1 is LNHDA and CDR2 SQIVND (reference sequence). The germline V and J ends were trimmed by 0 bases and 6 bases, with 14 bases remaining between them.

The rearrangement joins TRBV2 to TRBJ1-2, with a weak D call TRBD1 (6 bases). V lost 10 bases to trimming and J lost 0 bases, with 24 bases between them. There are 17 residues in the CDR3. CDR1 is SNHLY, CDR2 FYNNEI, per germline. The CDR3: CAIPKKGTPLSNYGYTF. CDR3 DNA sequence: TGTGCCATCCCAAAGAAAGGGACACCACTTTCTAACTATGGCTACACCTTC.

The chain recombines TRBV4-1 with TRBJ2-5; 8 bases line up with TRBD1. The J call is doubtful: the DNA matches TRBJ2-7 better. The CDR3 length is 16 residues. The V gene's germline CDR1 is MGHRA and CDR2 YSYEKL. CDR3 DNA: TGCGCCAGCAGCCGATCGGGACAGGACTATACCTACGAGCAGTACTTC. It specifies CASSRSGQDYTYEQYF.

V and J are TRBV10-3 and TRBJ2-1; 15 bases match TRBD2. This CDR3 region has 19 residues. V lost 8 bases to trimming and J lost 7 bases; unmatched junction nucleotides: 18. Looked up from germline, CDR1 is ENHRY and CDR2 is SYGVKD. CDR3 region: CAIGPGLAGGPIGVNEQFF. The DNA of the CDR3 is TGTGCCATCGGACCCGGACTAGCGGGAGGGCCCATCGGCGTTAATGAGCAGTTCTTC.

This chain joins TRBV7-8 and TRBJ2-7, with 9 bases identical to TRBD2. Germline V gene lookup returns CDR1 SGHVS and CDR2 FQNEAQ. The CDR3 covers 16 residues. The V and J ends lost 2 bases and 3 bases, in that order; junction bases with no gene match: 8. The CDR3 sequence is CASSLRSSSGVYEQYF. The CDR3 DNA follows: TGTGCCAGCAGCTTACGGTCGTCTAGCGGGGTCTACGAGCAGTACTTC.

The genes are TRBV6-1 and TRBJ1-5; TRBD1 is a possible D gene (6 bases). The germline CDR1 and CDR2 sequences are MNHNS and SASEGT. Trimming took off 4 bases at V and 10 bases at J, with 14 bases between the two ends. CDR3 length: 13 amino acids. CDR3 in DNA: TGTGCCAGCAGTGGGCAGGGGACCTCACCCCAGCATTTT. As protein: CASSGQGTSPQHF.

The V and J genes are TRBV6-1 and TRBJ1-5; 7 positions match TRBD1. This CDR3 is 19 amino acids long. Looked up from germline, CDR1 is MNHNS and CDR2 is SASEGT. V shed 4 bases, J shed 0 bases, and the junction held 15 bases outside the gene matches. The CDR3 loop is CASSAPPGDSNYSNQPQHF. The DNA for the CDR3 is TGTGCCAGCAGTGCACCCCCCGGGGACAGCAATTATAGCAATCAGCCCCAGCATTTT.

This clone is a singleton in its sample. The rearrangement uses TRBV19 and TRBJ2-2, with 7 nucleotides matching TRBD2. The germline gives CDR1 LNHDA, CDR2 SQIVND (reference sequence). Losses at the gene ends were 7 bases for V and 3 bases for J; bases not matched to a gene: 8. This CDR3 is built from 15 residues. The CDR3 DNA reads TGTGCCAGTACCCGGGCTAGCGGATACACCGGGGAGCTGTTTTTT. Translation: CASTRASGYTGELFF. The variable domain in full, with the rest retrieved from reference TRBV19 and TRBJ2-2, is DGGITQSPKYLFRKEGQNVTLSCEQNLNHDAMYWYRQDPGQGLRLIYYSQIVNDFQKGDIAEGYSVSREKKESFPLTVTSAQKNPTAFYLCASTRASGYTGELFFGEGSRLTVL.

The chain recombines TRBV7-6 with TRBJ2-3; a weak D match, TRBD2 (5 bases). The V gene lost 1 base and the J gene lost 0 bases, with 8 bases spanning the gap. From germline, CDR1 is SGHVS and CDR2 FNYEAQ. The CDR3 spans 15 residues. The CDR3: CASSLGIASTDTQYF. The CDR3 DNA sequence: TGTGCCAGCAGCTTAGGTATAGCGAGCACAGATACGCAGTATTTT.

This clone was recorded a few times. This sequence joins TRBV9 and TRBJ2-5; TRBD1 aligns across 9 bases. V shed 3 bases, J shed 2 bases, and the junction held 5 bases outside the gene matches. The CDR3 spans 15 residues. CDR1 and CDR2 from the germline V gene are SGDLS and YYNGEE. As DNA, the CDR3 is TGTGCCAGCAGCGGGATCGGGACAGGGCAAGAGACCCAGTACTTC. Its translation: CASSGIGTGQETQYF. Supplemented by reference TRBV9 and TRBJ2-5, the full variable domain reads DSGVTQTPKHLITATGQRVTLRCSPRSGDLSVYWYQQSLDQGLQFLIQYYNGEERAKGNILERFSAQQFPDLHSELNLSSLELGDSALYFCASSGIGTGQETQYFGPGTRLLVL.